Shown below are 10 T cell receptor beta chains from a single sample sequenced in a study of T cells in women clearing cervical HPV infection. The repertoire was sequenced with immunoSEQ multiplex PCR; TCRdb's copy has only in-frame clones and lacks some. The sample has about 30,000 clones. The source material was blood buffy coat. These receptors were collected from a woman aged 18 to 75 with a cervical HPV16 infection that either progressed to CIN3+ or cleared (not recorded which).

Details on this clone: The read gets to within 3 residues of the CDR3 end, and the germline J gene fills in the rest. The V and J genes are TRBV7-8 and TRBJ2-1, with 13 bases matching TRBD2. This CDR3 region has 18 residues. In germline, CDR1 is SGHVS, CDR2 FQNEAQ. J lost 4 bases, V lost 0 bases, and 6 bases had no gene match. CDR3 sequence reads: CASSLARTSGSQYNEQFF. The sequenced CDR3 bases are TGTGCCAGCAGCTTAGCGAGGACTAGCGGGAGCCAGTACAATGAG.

This CDR3 reads CASSQDSDYGYTF. CDR3 DNA, as far as it was read: TGTGCCAGCAGCCAAGATTCAGACTATGGC. The chain carries TRBV4-2 and TRBJ1-2; no reliable D call. The read gets to within 3 residues of the CDR3 end, and the germline J gene fills in the rest. Deletions cut 0 bases from V and 3 bases from J, with 5 bases between. CDR1 LGHNA and CDR2 YNFKEQ come from the germline V gene. The CDR3 runs 13 residues.

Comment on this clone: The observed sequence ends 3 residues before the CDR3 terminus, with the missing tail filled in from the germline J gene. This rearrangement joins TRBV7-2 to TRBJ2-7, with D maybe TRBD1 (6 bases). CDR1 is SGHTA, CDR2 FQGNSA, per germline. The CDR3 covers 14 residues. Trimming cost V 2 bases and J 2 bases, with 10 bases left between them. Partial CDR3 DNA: TGTGCCAGCAGCTTAAGGGGGAGAACCTACGAG. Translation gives CASSLRGRTYE. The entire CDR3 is CASSLRGRTYEQYF.

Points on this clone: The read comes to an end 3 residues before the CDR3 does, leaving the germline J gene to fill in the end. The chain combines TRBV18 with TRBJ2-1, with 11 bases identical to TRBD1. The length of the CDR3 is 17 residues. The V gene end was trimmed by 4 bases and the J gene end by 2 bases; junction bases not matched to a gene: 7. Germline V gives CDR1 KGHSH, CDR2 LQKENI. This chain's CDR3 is CASSQDRTGGPYNEQFF. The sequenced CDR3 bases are TGTGCCAGCTCACAAGATAGGACAGGGGGCCCCTACAATGAG.

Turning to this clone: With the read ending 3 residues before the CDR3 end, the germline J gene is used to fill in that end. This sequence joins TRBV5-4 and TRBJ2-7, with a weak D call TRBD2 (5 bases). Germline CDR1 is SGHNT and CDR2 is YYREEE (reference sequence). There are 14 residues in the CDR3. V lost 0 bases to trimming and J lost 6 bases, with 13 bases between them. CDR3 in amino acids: CASSLDFHEGEQYF. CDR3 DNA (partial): TGTGCCAGCAGCTTGGACTTCCATGAGGGCGAG.

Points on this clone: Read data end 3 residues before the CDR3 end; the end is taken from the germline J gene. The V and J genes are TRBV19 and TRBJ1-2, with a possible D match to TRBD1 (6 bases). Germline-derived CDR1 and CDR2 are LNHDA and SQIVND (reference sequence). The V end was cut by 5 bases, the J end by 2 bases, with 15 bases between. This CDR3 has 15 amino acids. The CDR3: CASSPRRGGNYGYTF. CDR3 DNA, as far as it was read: TGTGCCAGTAGTCCTAGGCGAGGGGGAAACTATGGC.

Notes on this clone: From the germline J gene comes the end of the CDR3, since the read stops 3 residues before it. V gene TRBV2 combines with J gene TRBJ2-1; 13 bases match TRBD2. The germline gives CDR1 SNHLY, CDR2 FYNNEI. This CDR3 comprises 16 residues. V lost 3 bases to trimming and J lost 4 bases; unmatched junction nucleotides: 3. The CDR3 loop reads CASSDRGLAGYNEQFF. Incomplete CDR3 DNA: TGTGCCAGCAGTGATAGGGGACTAGCGGGATACAATGAG.

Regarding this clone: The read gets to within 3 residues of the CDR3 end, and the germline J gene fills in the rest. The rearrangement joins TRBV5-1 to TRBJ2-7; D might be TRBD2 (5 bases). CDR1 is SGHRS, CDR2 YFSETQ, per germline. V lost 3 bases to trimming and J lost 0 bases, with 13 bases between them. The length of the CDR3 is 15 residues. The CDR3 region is CASSWGSGSSYEQYF. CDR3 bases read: TGCGCCAGCAGCTGGGGAAGCGGCTCCTCCTACGAG.

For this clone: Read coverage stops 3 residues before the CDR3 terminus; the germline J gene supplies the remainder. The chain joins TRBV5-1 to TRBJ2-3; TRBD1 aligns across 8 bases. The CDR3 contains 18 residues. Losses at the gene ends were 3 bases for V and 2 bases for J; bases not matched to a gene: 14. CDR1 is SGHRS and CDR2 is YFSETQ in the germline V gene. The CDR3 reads CASSSWMDRVEPTDTQYF. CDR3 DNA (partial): TGCGCCAGCAGCTCGTGGATGGACAGGGTCGAGCCCACAGATACG.

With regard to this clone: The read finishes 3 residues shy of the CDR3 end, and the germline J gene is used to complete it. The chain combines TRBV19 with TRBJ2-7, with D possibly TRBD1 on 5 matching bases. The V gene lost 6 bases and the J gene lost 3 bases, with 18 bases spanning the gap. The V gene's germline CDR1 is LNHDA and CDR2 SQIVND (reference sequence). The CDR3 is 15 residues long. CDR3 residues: CASSPRPSDSYEQYF. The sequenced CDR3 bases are TGTGCCAGTAGCCCTCGTCCCTCCGACAGCTACGAG.